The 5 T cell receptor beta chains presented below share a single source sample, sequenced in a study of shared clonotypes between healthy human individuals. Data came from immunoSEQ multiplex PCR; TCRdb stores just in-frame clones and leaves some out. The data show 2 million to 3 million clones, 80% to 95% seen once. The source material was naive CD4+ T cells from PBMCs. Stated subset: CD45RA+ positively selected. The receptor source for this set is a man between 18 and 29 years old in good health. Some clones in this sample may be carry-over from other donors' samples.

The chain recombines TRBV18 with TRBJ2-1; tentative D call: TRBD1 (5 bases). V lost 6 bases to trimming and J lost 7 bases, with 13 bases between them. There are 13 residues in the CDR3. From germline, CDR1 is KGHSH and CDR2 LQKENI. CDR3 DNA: TGTGCCAGCTCGGGTACAGGCAGGAATGAGCAGTTCTTC. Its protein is CASSGTGRNEQFF.

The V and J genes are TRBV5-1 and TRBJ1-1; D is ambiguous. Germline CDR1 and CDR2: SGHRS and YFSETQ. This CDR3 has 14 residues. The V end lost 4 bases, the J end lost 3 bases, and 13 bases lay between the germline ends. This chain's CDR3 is CASSLDPDYTEAFF. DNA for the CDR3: TGCGCCAGCAGCCTGGATCCGGACTACACTGAAGCTTTCTTT.

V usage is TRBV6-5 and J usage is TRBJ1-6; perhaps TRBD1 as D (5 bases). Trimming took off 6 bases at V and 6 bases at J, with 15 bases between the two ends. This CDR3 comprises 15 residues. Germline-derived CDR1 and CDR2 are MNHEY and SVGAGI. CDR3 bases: TGTGCCAGCAGACCCGTCCGGGGACCTAATTCACCCCTCCACTTT. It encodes CASRPVRGPNSPLHF.

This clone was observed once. The CDR3 region is CASRDLDNSYEQYF. In DNA form, the CDR3 reads TGTGCCAGCAGGGACCTTGACAACTCCTACGAGCAGTACTTC. V and J are TRBV27 and TRBJ2-7; D not resolved. Trimming removed 6 bases at V and 0 bases at J, with 12 bases between. The germline V gene encodes CDR1 MNHEY and CDR2 SMNVEV (reference sequence). The CDR3 runs 14 residues.

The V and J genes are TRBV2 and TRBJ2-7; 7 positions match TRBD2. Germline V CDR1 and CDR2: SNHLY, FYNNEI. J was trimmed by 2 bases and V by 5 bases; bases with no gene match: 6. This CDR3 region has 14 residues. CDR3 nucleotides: TGTGCCAGCAGTTTCGAGGGGAGGGCCTACGAGCAGTACTTC. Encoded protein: CASSFEGRAYEQYF.